This passage covers 21 T cell receptor beta chains from one sample sequenced in a study of cytomegalovirus exposure and HLA in healthy donors. Primers included in the PCR were 60 Vbeta and 13 Jbeta primers. Generated by immunoSEQ multiplex PCR, the TCRdb table keeps only in-frame clones and is missing some. The sample includes roughly 100,000 clones, about 76% of them seen just once. Sequenced input: PBMCs. These receptors all stem from a man in his forties in good health and CMV-seropositive.

The chain is built from TRBV28 and TRBJ2-2; D gene ambiguous. Germline assignment: CDR1 MDHEN and CDR2 SYDVKM. V lost 3 bases, J lost 5 bases, and 7 bases lay in between. There are 13 residues in the CDR3. The CDR3: CASSLRGTGELFF. The CDR3 nucleotides read TGTGCCAGCAGTTTGAGAGGAACCGGGGAGCTGTTTTTT.

The V gene is TRBV19, the J gene TRBJ2-7, with TRBD1 matching 8 bases. Germline trimming cut 5 bases from V and 5 bases from J; bases unmatched to any gene: 5. The CDR3 runs 13 residues. Germline assignment: CDR1 LNHDA and CDR2 SQIVND (reference sequence). CDR3 DNA: TGTGCCAGTAGTTACAGGGGGGCGCACGAGCAGTACTTC. Encoded protein: CASSYRGAHEQYF.

The V call is TRBV5-1, the J call TRBJ2-7, with 9 bases aligning to TRBD1. Germline-derived CDR1 and CDR2 are SGHRS and YFSETQ. The CDR3 sequence is 17 residues long. The ends lost 2 bases at V and 6 bases at J; junction bases unmatched: 15. CDR3 nucleotides: TGCGCCAGCAGCTTTCCAATGTTCGAGACAGGGGGTGCCGAGCAGTACTTC. This translates into CASSFPMFETGGAEQYF.

This clone was picked up one time. The chain joins TRBV6-1 to TRBJ2-7; 8 positions agree with TRBD2. Trimming cost V 0 bases and J 1 base; bases outside gene matches: 5. Germline CDR1 MNHNS, CDR2 SASEGT. There are 16 residues in the CDR3. The CDR3 DNA follows: TGTGCCAGCAGTGAAGCTTGGGGGACTAGTTCCTACGAGCAGTACTTC. Its translation: CASSEAWGTSSYEQYF.

The chain couples TRBV6-4 to TRBJ1-4; no clear D gene. Germline assignment: CDR1 MRHNA and CDR2 SNTAGT. The CDR3 is 13 amino acids. V dropped 0 bases and J dropped 10 bases, with 9 bases sitting between them. This chain's CDR3 is CASSDSPSGKLFF. The DNA of the CDR3 is TGTGCCAGCAGTGACTCCCCGAGCGGAAAACTGTTTTTT.

In its sample, this clone was seen a few times. V gene TRBV27 combines with J gene TRBJ2-6; TRBD1 agrees at 10 bases. The CDR3 covers 19 residues. V lost 3 bases, J lost 4 bases, and 12 bases stayed unmatched. Germline V lookup: CDR1 MNHEY, CDR2 SMNVEV (reference sequence). The CDR3 is CASSFRRRQGAAGANVLTF. CDR3 bases: TGTGCCAGCAGTTTCCGAAGGAGACAGGGGGCGGCCGGGGCCAACGTCCTGACTTTC.

J is TRBJ2-2 and V is TRBV5-8; 9 bases map to TRBD1. CDR1 is SGHTS, CDR2 YDEGEE, per germline. Trimming removed 5 bases from V and 6 bases from J; junction bases left unmatched: 8. This CDR3 comprises 15 residues. The CDR3 protein is CASRPTGTGSGELFF. The CDR3 DNA reads as TGTGCCAGCAGGCCGACCGGGACAGGGTCCGGGGAGCTGTTTTTT.

The genes are TRBV6-4 and TRBJ2-7; TRBD1 aligns across 8 bases. Germline trimming cut 6 bases from V and 7 bases from J; bases unmatched to any gene: 8. This CDR3 is 13 amino acids long. Germline CDR1 is MRHNA and CDR2 is SNTAGT. The CDR3 reads CASRIQGAKEQYF. The DNA of the CDR3 is TGTGCCAGCAGAATCCAGGGGGCGAAGGAGCAGTACTTC.

The V and J genes are TRBV19 and TRBJ2-2, with D possibly being TRBD2 (5 bases). Looked up from germline, CDR1 is LNHDA and CDR2 is SQIVND (reference sequence). Trimming took 7 bases from V and 1 from J, leaving 16 bases between them. The CDR3 runs to 16 residues. CDR3 in DNA: TGTGCCAGTACCTCGACCCGACTAAAGAACACCGGGGAGCTGTTTTTT. It encodes CASTSTRLKNTGELFF. Combining the CDR3 with reference TRBV19 and TRBJ2-2 gives the whole variable domain DGGITQSPKYLFRKEGQNVTLSCEQNLNHDAMYWYRQDPGQGLRLIYYSQIVNDFQKGDIAEGYSVSREKKESFPLTVTSAQKNPTAFYLCASTSTRLKNTGELFFGEGSRLTVL.

The chain recombines TRBV6-5 with TRBJ1-1, with TRBD1 matching 8 bases. The CDR3 runs 14 residues. Germline V gene sequence: CDR1 MNHEY, CDR2 SVGAGI. J was trimmed by 3 bases and V by 6 bases; bases with no gene match: 6. The CDR3 spells CASRDRVADTEAFF. CDR3 DNA: TGTGCCAGCAGGGACAGGGTAGCGGACACTGAAGCTTTCTTT.

This clone was observed a handful of times. CDR3 sequence (DNA): TGCAGCGTTGTGACTAGCGGGAGCTACGAGCAGTACTTC. This codes for CSVVTSGSYEQYF. The chain recombines TRBV29-1 with TRBJ2-7; 12 nucleotides align to TRBD2. The CDR3 runs 13 residues. Unmatched junction bases numbered 1, after V lost 4 bases and J lost 3 bases. Germline V gives CDR1 SQVTM, CDR2 ANQGSEA.

The chain is built from TRBV9 and TRBJ2-3; the match to TRBD1 covers 7 bases. The CDR3 sequence is 14 residues long. The V and J ends lost 4 bases and 2 bases, in that order; junction bases with no gene match: 4. Germline lookup yields CDR1 SGDLS and CDR2 YYNGEE. The CDR3 spells CASSPGTDTDTQYF. In DNA, the CDR3 is TGTGCCAGCAGCCCCGGGACAGACACAGATACGCAGTATTTT.

The CDR3 bases are TGTGCCAGCAGCTTGTCGCACAGCCTCCACAATGAGCAGTTCTTC. Protein product: CASSLSHSLHNEQFF. This sequence joins TRBV7-2 and TRBJ2-1, with D unclear. The CDR3 extends over 15 amino acids. Germline loops: CDR1 SGHTA, CDR2 FQGNSA. Trimming pared 3 bases from V and 5 bases from J, leaving 14 bases between.

The chain employs TRBV7-9 and TRBJ2-7; D might be TRBD1 (6 bases). The CDR3 is 15 amino acids. The germline V gene has CDR1 SEHNR and CDR2 FQNEAQ (reference sequence). The V and J ends lost 5 bases and 0 bases respectively, with 14 bases between them. The CDR3 reads CASSPPGQSSYEQYF. The CDR3 DNA reads as TGTGCCAGCAGCCCCCCCGGACAGAGCTCCTACGAGCAGTACTTC.

This chain connects TRBV2 to TRBJ1-2; 8 bases map to TRBD1. The CDR3 sequence is 14 residues long. V lost 4 bases, J lost 7 bases, and 8 bases stayed unmatched. Germline values: CDR1 SNHLY, CDR2 FYNNEI. The CDR3 nucleotides are TGTGCCAGCAGTGTCCCCGGACAGGGCGGTGGCTACACCTTC. Protein: CASSVPGQGGGYTF. The full variable domain, in which reference TRBV2 and TRBJ1-2 provide the parts outside the CDR3, is EPEVTQTPSHQVTQMGQEVILRCVPISNHLYFYWYRQILGQKVEFLVSFYNNEISEKSEIFDDQFSVERPDGSNFTLKIRSTKLEDSAMYFCASSVPGQGGGYTFGSGTRLTVV.

The J gene is TRBJ2-7, the V gene TRBV7-8; 8 bases line up with TRBD1. The CDR3 contains 14 residues. With 3 bases clipped from V and 2 bases from J, the junction kept 3 bases outside the gene matches. In germline, CDR1 is SGHVS, CDR2 FQNEAQ. In DNA form, the CDR3 reads TGTGCCAGCAGCTTCCGGACAGGGACCTACGAGCAGTACTTC. It codes for CASSFRTGTYEQYF.

This clone occurred a few times. The V and J genes are TRBV5-4 and TRBJ1-2; 8 bases fit TRBD1. The V gene end was trimmed by 4 bases and the J gene end by 3 bases; junction bases not matched to a gene: 11. The CDR3 covers 16 residues. In germline, CDR1 is SGHNT, CDR2 YYREEE (reference sequence). Here the CDR3 DNA reads TGTGCCAGCAGCGAGGACGGACAGGGAGGTGACTATGGCTACACCTTC. Amino acids: CASSEDGQGGDYGYTF. Full variable domain (rest looked up from reference TRBV5-4 and TRBJ1-2): ETGVTQSPTHLIKTRGQQVTLRCSSQSGHNTVSWYQQALGQGPQFIFQYYREEENGRGNFPPRFSGLQFPNYSSELNVNALELDDSALYLCASSEDGQGGDYGYTFGSGTRLTVV.

This chain connects TRBV29-1 to TRBJ2-7, with 10 bases that match TRBD1. Germline CDR1 SQVTM, CDR2 ANQGSEA. V was pared by 6 bases and J by 2 bases, with 4 bases of the junction left unmatched. This CDR3 has 13 amino acids. The CDR3 reads CSVIGQGAYEQYF. CDR3 DNA sequence: TGCAGCGTAATCGGACAGGGGGCCTACGAGCAGTACTTC.

CDR3 in DNA: TGTGCTAGTGGAGGGACAGGTGTGCTTGTGGCCCAGTACTTC. This gives the protein CASGGTGVLVAQYF. The chain uses TRBV12-5 and TRBJ2-5; 8 bases map to TRBD1. The CDR3 is 14 amino acids. CDR1 and CDR2 (germline): LGHNT, FRNRAP. V trimming: 6 bases; J trimming: 9 bases; junction bases outside the gene matches: 12. Using reference TRBV12-5 and TRBJ2-5 for the parts outside the CDR3, the full variable domain is DARVTQTPRHKVTEMGQEVTMRCQPILGHNTVFWYRQTMMQGLELLAYFRNRAPLDDSGMPKDRFSAEMPDATLATLKIQPSEPRDSAVYFCASGGTGVLVAQYFGPGTRLLVL.

This clone was recorded a few times. The chain couples TRBV5-6 to TRBJ2-3; 9 positions match TRBD2. Trimming took 0 bases from V and 4 from J; bases not matched to a gene: 3. The germline V gene has CDR1 SGHDT and CDR2 YYEEEE. The CDR3 sequence is 15 residues long. In DNA, the CDR3 is TGTGCCAGCAGCTTGGGCGGGGGGGCAGCAGATACGCAGTATTTT. It encodes CASSLGGGAADTQYF.

The rearrangement uses TRBV5-1 and TRBJ2-3; weak D call: TRBD1 (5 bases). The V end was cut by 4 bases, the J end by 2 bases, with 14 bases between. Germline V gene data show CDR1 as SGHRS and CDR2 as YFSETQ. The CDR3 loop spans 15 amino acids. In DNA, the CDR3 is TGCGCCAGCAGCATGGATGGGGCCCCCACAGATACGCAGTATTTT. Protein sequence: CASSMDGAPTDTQYF.